Listed here are 13 T cell receptor beta chains from one sample, sequenced in a study of T cell responses to AZD1222 COVID-19 vaccine. The protocol was immunoSEQ multiplex PCR, while the TCRdb copy is restricted to in-frame clones and leaves out a portion. The sample includes 150,000 or so clones, over 85% seen only once; the top ten take around 18%. Source: peripheral blood, taken on day 0 of AZD1222 vaccination. These receptors all stem from an adult in good health.

The chain links TRBV7-9 to TRBJ2-1, with 8 bases that match TRBD2. The V and J ends lost 5 bases and 4 bases, in that order; junction bases with no gene match: 7. The germline CDR1 and CDR2 sequences are SEHNR and FQNEAQ (reference sequence). There are 15 residues in the CDR3. CDR3: CASSQSTSGYNEQFF. The DNA of the CDR3 is TGTGCCAGCAGCCAAAGCACTAGCGGTTACAATGAGCAGTTCTTC.

This clone was counted between two and nine times. The chain's CDR3 is CSVEASGLSGANVLTF. CDR3 DNA sequence: TGCAGCGTTGAAGCGTCGGGGCTCTCTGGGGCCAACGTCCTGACTTTC. The chain links TRBV29-1 to TRBJ2-6; D possibly uses TRBD1 or TRBD2 (5 bases each). The CDR3 has 16 residues. The germline gives CDR1 SQVTM, CDR2 ANQGSEA. Trimming left V 1 base short and J 0 bases short, with 10 bases between. The whole variable domain, filled in from reference TRBV29-1 and TRBJ2-6, reads SAVISQKPSRDICQRGTSLTIQCQVDSQVTMMFWYRQQPGQSLTLIATANQGSEATYESGFVIDKFPISRPNLTFSTLTVSNMSPEDSSIYLCSVEASGLSGANVLTFGAGSRLTVL.

The genes are TRBV18 and TRBJ2-1; 7 bases line up with TRBD1. Germline lookup yields CDR1 KGHSH and CDR2 LQKENI. CDR3 size: 16 residues. J was trimmed by 7 bases and V by 6 bases; bases with no gene match: 15. CDR3 DNA: TGTGCCAGCTCCCCCAAGACGACAGGGATAGGAAATGAGCAGTTCTTC. Its translation is CASSPKTTGIGNEQFF.

This chain joins TRBV10-2 and TRBJ1-1; no clear D gene. CDR1 and CDR2 from the germline V gene are WSHSY and SAAADI. Trimming removed 3 bases at V and 4 bases at J, with 12 bases between. There are 14 residues in the CDR3. The CDR3 region has the DNA TGCGCCAGCAGTGACGGCCTGACCGGCACTGAAGCTTTCTTT. Protein: CASSDGLTGTEAFF.

The J gene is TRBJ1-5, the V gene TRBV5-4; tentatively, D is TRBD1 (5 bases). The V end was cut by 5 bases, the J end by 11 bases, with 17 bases between. This CDR3 is 13 amino acids long. The germline CDR1 and CDR2 sequences are SGHNT and YYREEE (reference sequence). This chain's CDR3 is CASSSGPGDSQHF. Here the CDR3 DNA reads TGTGCCAGCAGTTCAGGGCCGGGAGATTCCCAGCATTTT.

The chain uses TRBV18 and TRBJ2-5; D could derive from TRBD1 or TRBD2 (5 bases each). The germline V gene encodes CDR1 KGHSH and CDR2 LQKENI. Trimming took off 6 bases at V and 2 bases at J, with 10 bases between the two ends. There are 13 residues in the CDR3. CDR3 DNA sequence: TGTGCCAGCTCCAGAGGGGTTCAAGAGACCCAGTACTTC. Protein: CASSRGVQETQYF.

The chain's CDR3 is CASSEGSPLNTEAFF. The DNA of the CDR3 is TGTGCCAGCAGCGAGGGTTCACCCTTGAACACTGAAGCTTTCTTT. This chain uses TRBV9 with TRBJ1-1; D is uncertain. The CDR3 spans 15 residues. Germline CDR1 is SGDLS and CDR2 is YYNGEE. Trimming pared 3 bases from V and 0 bases from J, leaving 12 bases between.

This rearrangement joins TRBV28 to TRBJ1-5, with D unclear. Germline V gene data show CDR1 as MDHEN and CDR2 as SYDVKM. This CDR3 region has 17 residues. The V end lost 2 bases, the J end lost 0 bases, and 14 bases lay between the germline ends. The CDR3 loop reads CASSLLVAAYSNQPQHF. The CDR3 nucleotides are TGTGCCAGCAGTTTACTCGTGGCAGCATATAGCAATCAGCCCCAGCATTTT.

This sequence joins TRBV9 and TRBJ2-5, with 7 bases matching TRBD2. Trimming cost V 0 bases and J 5 bases; bases outside gene matches: 7. The CDR3 length is 15 residues. In germline, CDR1 is SGDLS, CDR2 YYNGEE. DNA of the CDR3: TGTGCCAGCAGCGTAGGGGCGGGAGTCGCGGAGACCCAGTACTTC. Its protein is CASSVGAGVAETQYF.

The rearrangement uses TRBV5-5 and TRBJ1-1; 9 nucleotides line up with TRBD1. Germline V CDR1 and CDR2: SGHKS, YYEKEE (reference sequence). This CDR3 is 14 amino acids long. Unmatched junction bases numbered 7, after V lost 6 bases and J lost 4 bases. The CDR3 protein is CASTLDRGLTEAFF. The CDR3 nucleotides are TGTGCCAGCACCCTGGACAGGGGCCTCACTGAAGCTTTCTTT.

This chain joins TRBV9 and TRBJ1-6, with D tentatively TRBD1 (5 bases). The V end was cut by 0 bases, the J end by 0 bases, with 10 bases between. The germline V gene has CDR1 SGDLS and CDR2 YYNGEE. The CDR3 consists of 17 residues. The CDR3 DNA is TGTGCCAGCAGCGTAGGGACAAAGAGCTCCTATAATTCACCCCTCCACTTT. Amino acids: CASSVGTKSSYNSPLHF.

The rearrangement uses TRBV5-1 and TRBJ1-3, with D perhaps TRBD1 (5 bases). Between the trimmed V and J ends, which lost 4 bases and 10 bases, there was a span of 18 bases. The CDR3 length is 14 residues. Looked up from germline, CDR1 is SGHRS and CDR2 is YFSETQ. The CDR3 nucleotides are TGCGCCAGCAGCACCGGGACGGTAGAGGGGACCATATATTTT. Translating it yields CASSTGTVEGTIYF.

The rearrangement joins TRBV20-1 to TRBJ2-3; 7 bases agree with TRBD2. The J segment lost 2 bases and the V segment lost 3 bases, leaving 5 bases of the junction unmatched. From germline, CDR1 is DFQATT and CDR2 SNEGSKA (reference sequence). This CDR3 spans 14 amino acids. This chain's CDR3 is CSASFLAVTDTQYF. DNA of the CDR3: TGCAGTGCTAGTTTCCTAGCGGTCACAGATACGCAGTATTTT.